The T cell receptor (beta chain) under discussion was sequenced for a study of human T cells and chemical hapten exposure. The time point denotes: pre-sensitization, week 0. Described treatment: therapeutic diphenylcyclopropenone sensitization with weekly scalp DPC. MiXCR was run by TCRdb on the RACE reads, yielding one entry per CDR3 protein. The sample lists 85,000 to 130,000 distinct CDR3 sequences, roughly 12% occurring once. This clonotype appeared a few times. V lost 0 bases and J lost 6, with 8 bases in between. Looked up from germline, CDR1 is SGHTA and CDR2 is FQGNSA. This CDR3 comprises 13 residues.

The specimen was whole blood, collected in connection with sensitization to the hapten diphenylcyclopropenone (DPC). The clonotype comes from a woman aged 50 to 60 with alopecia areata. Some clones in this sample may be carry-over from other donors' samples. The V call is TRBV7-2, the J call TRBJ2-5; D not certain. The CDR3 DNA reads TGTGCCAGCAGCTTAGCCCCCGGGCAGACCCAGTACTTC. It yields the protein CASSLAPGQTQYF.